The sequence of this T cell receptor (beta chain) was determined in a study of T cell responses to AZD1222 COVID-19 vaccine. With regard to this clone: The antigen is not known.

Assay used: immunoSEQ multiplex PCR; TCRdb lists only in-frame clones, some missing. The sample holds about 99,000 clones, around nine tenths seen once. CDR3 length: 14 amino acids. Germline V gene data show CDR1 as SGHVS and CDR2 as FQNEAQ. Trimming cost V 2 bases and J 4 bases, with 12 bases left between them. Study-wide findings and caveats: Vaccine-associated CD4 TCRs spanned spike, dominant at 160-218 and 743-854. Seropositive AZD1222 recipients at baseline numbered only five or six. Donor demographics were predominantly white British with a female majority; clonal diversity may be underestimated. Only after the peak T cell response were repertoires sampled.

Sequences were derived from peripheral blood, sampled 28 days after the second dose of the MenACWY control vaccine. The rearrangement joins TRBV7-8 to TRBJ2-7; D may be TRBD2 (5 bases). The origin of this receptor is an adult who received the MenACWY meningococcal vaccine as a control. This chain's CDR3 is CASSLSPTIYEQYF. The DNA of the CDR3 is TGTGCCAGCAGCTTATCACCGACTATATACGAGCAGTACTTC.